This T cell receptor (beta chain) derives from a study of tissue T cells after allogeneic stem cell transplantation. General study findings and limits: Some tissue clones might be persisting host cells; their alloreactivity or antigen specificity was not determined. Blood and spleen captured only part of the tissue TCR repertoire. Motif-based clustering found tissue-specific repertoire signatures shared across patients, though few clones were shared.

The time point was: mouse harvest day 7 after allogeneic transplant. Each mouse received 10^7 T-cell-depleted marrow cells plus 10^6 splenic CD5+ T cells by tail vein. Mice had MHC-mismatched B6 into BALB/c GVHD, sampled day 7 or 14. This clone showed up just a few times. The antigen is unknown. Gene and germline names: mouse. Only in-frame clones appear in the TCRdb table, and some are missing; sequencing was by immunoSEQ multiplex PCR. This table has 6,000 to 7,500 clones, around two fifths appearing once. This TCR was sampled from a female BALB/c mouse given C57BL/6 T cells with graft-versus-host disease after an allogeneic hematopoietic cell transplant. The sample comprised skin.

The CDR3 sequence: CASSPTGNTEVFF. The sequenced part of the CDR3 DNA is TGTGCCAGCAGTCCTACAGGGAACACAGAAGTCTTC. The genes are TRBV13-3 and TRBJ1-1; a possible D gene is TRBD1 (5 bases). The read falls 1 residue short of the CDR3 end, and the missing part is taken from the germline J gene. The CDR3 covers 13 residues. V lost 4 bases to trimming and J lost 1 base, with 8 bases between them. Germline lookup yields CDR1 NNHDY and CDR2 SYVADS.